The 9 T cell receptor beta chains presented below share a single source sample, sequenced in a study of control samples from healthy donors and cancer patients. Measured with immunoSEQ multiplex PCR; TCRdb has only the in-frame clones, and not every one. Here the sample spans more than 85,000 clones, approximately 90% being singletons. Sequencing used PBMCs. These receptor sequences come from a woman in her sixties or seventies with lung cancer.

This chain joins TRBV19 and TRBJ1-2; no definite D call. V was trimmed by 7 bases and J by 9 bases, leaving 21 bases between them. CDR1 and CDR2 (germline): LNHDA, SQIVND (reference sequence). The CDR3 is 14 residues long. In DNA, the CDR3 is TGTGCCAGTACCACTGGAGGTGAGATACATAGCTACACCTTC. Protein sequence: CASTTGGEIHSYTF.

The table lists this clone with a count of one. CDR3 amino acids: CASSFLQGSGELFF. As DNA, the CDR3 is TGTGCCAGCAGCTTCTTACAGGGATCCGGGGAGCTGTTTTTT. The chain links TRBV11-2 to TRBJ2-2, with D possibly matching TRBD1 (6 bases). Germline V gives CDR1 SGHAT, CDR2 FQNNGV. This CDR3 comprises 14 residues. V was trimmed by 3 bases and J by 6 bases, leaving 11 bases between them.

J is TRBJ2-7 and V is TRBV7-2, with D maybe TRBD2 (5 bases). CDR3 length equals 13 residues. The germline CDR1 and CDR2 sequences are SGHTA and FQGNSA. V dropped 5 bases and J dropped 3 bases, with 11 bases sitting between them. CDR3 nucleotide sequence: TGTGCCAGCAGCCCGAGACGGGACTACGAGCAGTACTTC. Protein product: CASSPRRDYEQYF.

The chain combines TRBV6-5 with TRBJ1-6; D might be TRBD1 (6 bases). The CDR3 runs 15 residues. The V end lost 6 bases, the J end lost 7 bases, and 16 bases lay between the germline ends. From germline, CDR1 is MNHEY and CDR2 SVGAGI. The CDR3 loop is CASSRTQGGNSPLHF. DNA of the CDR3: TGTGCCAGCAGCCGCACACAGGGAGGCAATTCACCCCTCCACTTT.

CDR3 coding DNA: TGTGCCAGCAGTCCCTGGACAGGGGAAGGATATAATTCACCCCTCCACTTT. Amino acid sequence: CASSPWTGEGYNSPLHF. This chain joins TRBV6-6 and TRBJ1-6, with TRBD1 matching 9 bases. The CDR3 consists of 17 residues. Germline values: CDR1 MNHNY, CDR2 SVGAGI (reference sequence). V lost 5 bases to trimming and J lost 4 bases; unmatched junction nucleotides: 9.

The rearrangement links TRBV27 to TRBJ2-5; 11 bases match TRBD2. This CDR3 region has 13 residues. From germline, CDR1 is MNHEY and CDR2 SMNVEV (reference sequence). V trimming: 6 bases; J trimming: 4 bases; junction bases outside the gene matches: 1. CDR3 in DNA: TGTGCCAGCAGCGGACTAGCGGGAGAGACCCAGTACTTC. It codes for CASSGLAGETQYF.

The chain couples TRBV11-3 to TRBJ2-2, with 8 nucleotides matching TRBD1. V was clipped by 5 bases and J by 7 bases; unmatched bases: 6. Germline V gene lookup returns CDR1 SGHNT and CDR2 YENEEA. The CDR3 consists of 14 residues. This CDR3 is CASSIQGVSGELFF. CDR3 DNA: TGTGCCAGCAGCATACAGGGGGTCAGCGGGGAGCTGTTTTTT.

The chain has TRBV7-2 and TRBJ2-3; 12 bases are a match to TRBD2. The ends lost 5 bases at V and 4 bases at J; junction bases unmatched: 7. This CDR3 is 16 amino acids long. Germline V gene data show CDR1 as SGHTA and CDR2 as FQGNSA. The CDR3 here is CASSGRLAGEADTQYF. The CDR3 DNA reads as TGTGCCAGCAGCGGGCGACTAGCGGGGGAGGCAGATACGCAGTATTTT. The full variable domain, rest sourced from reference TRBV7-2 and TRBJ2-3, is GAGVSQSPSNKVTEKGKDVELRCDPISGHTALYWYRQSLGQGLEFLIYFQGNSAPDKSGLPSDRFSAERTGGSVSTLTIQRTQQEDSAVYLCASSGRLAGEADTQYFGPGTRLTVL.

V is TRBV19 and J is TRBJ2-3; TRBD2 aligns across 7 bases. The CDR3 runs 15 residues. J gave up 4 bases and V 1 base, and 5 bases lay outside the gene matches. From germline, CDR1 is LNHDA and CDR2 SQIVND (reference sequence). The CDR3 DNA reads TGTGCCAGTAGTATAGGGGAGGGGTTCGCAGATACGCAGTATTTT. This gives the protein CASSIGEGFADTQYF. Drawing the rest from reference TRBV19 and TRBJ2-3, the complete variable domain is DGGITQSPKYLFRKEGQNVTLSCEQNLNHDAMYWYRQDPGQGLRLIYYSQIVNDFQKGDIAEGYSVSREKKESFPLTVTSAQKNPTAFYLCASSIGEGFADTQYFGPGTRLTVL.